This TCR beta chain comes out of a study of neoadjuvant nivolumab and ipilimumab in lung cancer. Study details: Patients got nivolumab 3 mg/kg on days 1, 15 and 29; combination added ipilimumab 1 mg/kg day 1. Regarding the study as a whole: From pretherapy to surgery, tumor richness and clonality rose with dual therapy. Higher pretherapy blood TCR richness went with higher resected-tumor richness.

This CDR3 contains 14 residues. Germline V lookup: CDR1 SNHLY, CDR2 FYNNEI. Losses at the gene ends were 8 bases for V and 9 bases for J; bases not matched to a gene: 11. Profiled with immunoSEQ multiplex PCR; TCRdb holds only in-frame clones, not every one. This table has 10,000 to 15,000 clones, about two thirds appearing once. Notes on this clone: Antigen: not known.

The TCR comes from an adult with non-small cell lung cancer. V usage is TRBV2 and J usage is TRBJ2-1, with 9 positions matching TRBD2. This specimen was peripheral blood, taken after neoadjuvant nivolumab, alone or with ipilimumab, at or shortly before surgery. The CDR3 DNA reads TGTGCCAGCCTATTTTGGCGGGAGGGCGGTGAGCAGTTCTTC. Protein product: CASLFWREGGEQFF.